Following are 31 T cell receptor beta chains from one sample sequenced in a study of T cells after yellow fever vaccination. One entry per CDR3 protein, called by TCRdb with MiXCR from the 5' RACE reads. The sample lists about 350,000 distinct CDR3 sequences, under 14% occurring once. Sequenced material: PBMCs, taken on the day of the first yellow fever vaccination. The receptors originated from a young man who received the YFV17D yellow fever vaccine.

A remark on this clonotype: A read error may account for a junction end that differs from germline. The chain uses TRBV10-3 and TRBJ2-2, with a tentative D call TRBD2 (5 bases). The CDR3 totals 14 residues. The germline gives CDR1 ENHRY, CDR2 SYGVKD. The CDR3 spells CAISETENTGEQFF. The CDR3 nucleotides are TGTGCCATCAGTGAGACAGAAAACACCGGGGAGCAGTTTTTT.

V gene TRBV5-8 combines with J gene TRBJ1-1; no clear D. Looked up from germline, CDR1 is SGHTS and CDR2 is YDEGEE. Trimming took off 0 bases at V and 3 bases at J, with 12 bases between the two ends. This CDR3 has 15 amino acids. CDR3 protein: CASSLGLGIDTEAFF. For the CDR3, the DNA is TGTGCCAGCAGCTTGGGTCTGGGAATCGACACTGAAGCTTTCTTT.

This clonotype turned up a few times. The chain joins TRBV6-5 to TRBJ2-1; D is possibly TRBD1 or TRBD2 (5 bases each). With 2 bases removed from V and 3 bases from J, the gap between germline ends came to 14 bases. CDR1 and CDR2 from the germline V gene are MNHEY and SVGAGI. This CDR3 contains 16 residues. For the CDR3, the DNA is TGTGCCAGCAGTTACCAGAGGGACGGATACTACAATGAGCAGTTCTTC. Residues: CASSYQRDGYYNEQFF.

The V gene is TRBV29-1, the J gene TRBJ1-1; D gene unclear. The CDR3 covers 11 residues. With 7 bases removed from V and 0 bases from J, the gap between germline ends came to 6 bases. CDR1 is SQVTM, CDR2 ANQGSEA, per germline. CDR3 DNA: TGCAGCGGACTTTTGAACACTGAAGCTTTCTTT. Translating it yields CSGLLNTEAFF. Based on the CDR3 plus reference TRBV29-1 and TRBJ1-1, the full variable domain is SAVISQKPSRDICQRGTSLTIQCQVDSQVTMMFWYRQQPGQSLTLIATANQGSEATYESGFVIDKFPISRPNLTFSTLTVSNMSPEDSSIYLCSGLLNTEAFFGQGTRLTVV.

This clonotype was observed at least ten times. At one of its ends the junction is not consistent with the germline gene, which may arise from a read error. The rearrangement uses TRBV6-1 and TRBJ1-6; TRBD1 is a possible D gene (5 bases). CDR3 length: 18 amino acids. Looked up from germline, CDR1 is MNHNS and CDR2 is SASEGT. The CDR3 DNA is TGTGCCAGCAGCAGGACAAGGGACCTCTACTCCGATAATTCACCCCTCCACTTT. It specifies CASSRTRDLYSDNSPLHF.

This clonotype was recorded at least ten times. The chain couples TRBV20-1 to TRBJ2-7; TRBD1 matches at 8 bases. Germline V gene sequence: CDR1 DFQATT, CDR2 SNEGSKA (reference sequence). The CDR3 spans 13 residues. Germline trimming cut 6 bases from V and 3 bases from J; bases unmatched to any gene: 7. CDR3 DNA sequence: TGCAGTGCCCAAACCGACAGGGGCTACGAGCAGTACGTC. It translates to CSAQTDRGYEQYV.

The chain combines TRBV27 with TRBJ2-7, with D possibly matching TRBD1 (6 bases). The CDR3 extends over 15 amino acids. Germline CDR1 MNHEY, CDR2 SMNVEV (reference sequence). Trimming shortened V by 7 bases and J by 5 bases, and 21 bases separated the two germline ends. CDR3 residues: CASTMVTGQFHEQYF. In DNA form, the CDR3 reads TGTGCCAGCACGATGGTGACCGGACAGTTCCACGAGCAGTACTTC.

The rearrangement joins TRBV7-9 to TRBJ2-6; D not certain. V was clipped by 5 bases and J by 3 bases, with 8 bases between them. The CDR3 sequence is 14 residues long. The germline CDR1 and CDR2 sequences are SEHNR and FQNEAQ (reference sequence). In DNA form, the CDR3 reads TGTGCCAGCAGCCCACGGGTTGGGGCCAACGTCCTGACTTTC. Translation: CASSPRVGANVLTF.

The chain is built from TRBV7-9 and TRBJ2-4; no clear D gene. CDR1 and CDR2 from the germline V gene are SEHNR and FQNEAQ (reference sequence). Trimming shortened V by 4 bases and J by 0 bases, and 13 bases separated the two germline ends. The CDR3 sequence is 16 residues long. The CDR3 region is CASSSSDPSAKNIQYF. Written as DNA, the CDR3 is TGTGCCAGCAGCTCATCGGACCCTTCAGCCAAAAACATTCAGTACTTC.

The V call is TRBV10-3, the J call TRBJ1-5; 9 nucleotides align to TRBD1. This CDR3 is built from 15 residues. Trimming removed 4 bases from V and 7 bases from J; junction bases left unmatched: 8. Germline CDR1 and CDR2: ENHRY and SYGVKD. The CDR3 DNA follows: TGTGCCATCAGTGCTCGACAGGGGGTTGGCCAGCCCCAGCATTTT. Its protein product is CAISARQGVGQPQHF.

The chain uses TRBV10-1 and TRBJ2-1, with 9 bases that match TRBD2. Germline V gives CDR1 WNHNN, CDR2 SYGVQD (reference sequence). Trimming at V came to 4 bases and at J to 0 bases, leaving 7 bases not matched to a gene. This CDR3 has 17 residues. The CDR3 region is CASSGAGGHSSYNEQFF. CDR3 DNA: TGCGCCAGCAGTGGGGCGGGGGGGCATAGCTCCTACAATGAGCAGTTCTTC.

This clonotype was observed a few times. CDR3 loop: CASKRDRGNQPQHF. The CDR3 bases are TGTGCCAGCAAAAGGGACCGGGGCAATCAGCCCCAGCATTTT. The rearrangement uses TRBV6-1 and TRBJ1-5; maybe TRBD1 (5 bases). The CDR3 is 14 amino acids. The ends were cut back, 7 bases at V and 2 bases at J, with 12 bases in the middle. Germline CDR1 reads MNHNS; CDR2 reads SASEGT.

J is TRBJ1-5 and V is TRBV12-3 or TRBV12-4; D is perhaps TRBD1 (5 bases). V dropped 6 bases and J dropped 12 bases, with 18 bases sitting between them. The CDR3 runs 13 residues. The CDR3, as DNA: TGTGCCAGCAGCGGGGACTCCTGGGGCTACCAGCATTTT. This translates into CASSGDSWGYQHF.

This chain links TRBV29-1 with TRBJ1-2; D is unclear. Germline CDR1 is SQVTM and CDR2 is ANQGSEA. CDR3 length: 14 residues. Trimming took off 2 bases at V and 3 bases at J, with 13 bases between the two ends. CDR3 coding DNA: TGCAGCGTTGAATCCCGGGGAGCCCACTATGGCTACACCTTC. It encodes CSVESRGAHYGYTF. Looking up the rest from reference TRBV29-1 and TRBJ1-2 gives the full variable domain: SAVISQKPSRDICQRGTSLTIQCQVDSQVTMMFWYRQQPGQSLTLIATANQGSEATYESGFVIDKFPISRPNLTFSTLTVSNMSPEDSSIYLCSVESRGAHYGYTFGSGTRLTVV.

The DNA of the CDR3 is TGTGCCAGCAGTTTAAGTCTAGCGGGGATATCCAAAAACATTCAGTACTTC. Residues: CASSLSLAGISKNIQYF. The V and J genes are TRBV28 and TRBJ2-4; 9 bases map to TRBD2. J gave up 2 bases and V 2 bases, and 7 bases lay outside the gene matches. The CDR3 totals 17 residues. The V gene's germline CDR1 is MDHEN and CDR2 SYDVKM.

The rearrangement uses TRBV5-1 and TRBJ1-5; weak D call: TRBD1 (5 bases). CDR3 length: 15 amino acids. V lost 4 bases and J lost 11, with 22 bases in between. Per the germline V gene, CDR1 is SGHRS and CDR2 is YFSETQ. CDR3 amino acids: CASSLGVESQQTQHF. The CDR3 bases are TGCGCCAGCAGCCTGGGGGTGGAGTCGCAACAGACCCAGCATTTT.

The V call is TRBV19, the J call TRBJ2-1; 14 positions match TRBD2. This CDR3 contains 20 residues. J was trimmed by 5 bases and V by 0 bases; bases with no gene match: 12. From germline, CDR1 is LNHDA and CDR2 SQIVND (reference sequence). CDR3 nucleotides: TGTGCCAGTAGTATAGATCCCGGGACTAGCGGGGGCTATTTGAACAATGAGCAGTTCTTC. Its translation: CASSIDPGTSGGYLNNEQFF.

The gene calls are TRBV6-1 and TRBJ1-6; the D is unclear. CDR3 size: 14 residues. Germline loops: CDR1 MNHNS, CDR2 SASEGT. The germline V and J ends were trimmed by 7 bases and 10 bases, with 17 bases remaining between them. The CDR3 sequence is CASTIRADRSPLHF. DNA of the CDR3: TGTGCCAGCACCATAAGGGCGGATCGATCACCCCTCCACTTT.

This clonotype was recorded many times. The chain recombines TRBV24-1 with TRBJ2-1; tentatively, D is TRBD1 (6 bases). The CDR3 covers 14 residues. Between the trimmed V and J ends, which lost 7 bases and 9 bases, there was a span of 18 bases. Germline CDR1 reads KGHDR; CDR2 reads SFDVKD. The CDR3 loop reads CATRTNREQGEQFF. In DNA, the CDR3 is TGTGCCACCAGAACAAACAGGGAGCAGGGTGAGCAGTTCTTC.

The CDR3 sequence is CASSLAGGSEGYTF. CDR3 DNA: TGCGCCAGCAGCTTGGCAGGGGGCTCTGAAGGCTACACCTTC. The J gene is TRBJ1-2, the V gene TRBV5-1; TRBD1 matches 8 bases. This CDR3 contains 14 residues. Germline lookup yields CDR1 SGHRS and CDR2 YFSETQ. V was pared by 0 bases and J by 8 bases, with 6 bases of the junction left unmatched.

This clonotype was detected ten times or more. The chain employs TRBV5-1 and TRBJ1-1; 7 bases fit TRBD1. The V segment lost 2 bases and the J segment 6 bases; nucleotides outside the gene matches: 10. This CDR3 contains 15 residues. Germline values: CDR1 SGHRS, CDR2 YFSETQ. CDR3 residues: CASSLSGQYEPEAFF. The CDR3 coding sequence is TGCGCCAGCAGCTTATCGGGACAGTACGAGCCTGAAGCTTTCTTT.

This clonotype was seen a few times. The chain couples TRBV12-5 to TRBJ1-1; D unclear. Germline CDR1 LGHNT, CDR2 FRNRAP. V lost 6 bases to trimming and J lost 5 bases, with 13 bases between them. The CDR3 runs to 13 residues. The CDR3 here is CASGGGVGTEAFF. CDR3 nucleotide sequence: TGTGCTAGTGGGGGCGGGGTAGGGACTGAAGCTTTCTTT.

V gene TRBV5-1 combines with J gene TRBJ2-3; 10 bases map to TRBD2. This CDR3 has 18 amino acids. V shed 4 bases, J shed 2 bases, and the junction held 13 bases outside the gene matches. Germline values: CDR1 SGHRS, CDR2 YFSETQ. The CDR3: CASSTSFVAGGLTDTQYF. The CDR3 coding sequence is TGCGCCAGCAGCACAAGTTTTGTAGCGGGGGGTCTCACAGATACGCAGTATTTT.

The chain has TRBV6-1 and TRBJ1-1; weak D call: TRBD1 (5 bases). Germline V gene lookup returns CDR1 MNHNS and CDR2 SASEGT. This CDR3 is 14 amino acids long. Deletions cut 3 bases from V and 4 bases from J, with 12 bases between. CDR3 loop: CASSDRTRVTEAFF. The CDR3 coding sequence is TGTGCCAGCAGTGATCGGACCAGGGTCACTGAAGCTTTCTTT.

This sequence joins TRBV20-1 and TRBJ2-1, with D possibly matching TRBD1 (6 bases). This CDR3 spans 13 amino acids. The V gene's germline CDR1 is DFQATT and CDR2 SNEGSKA (reference sequence). Deletions cut 3 bases from V and 3 bases from J, with 9 bases between. This CDR3 reads CSASQGYYNEQFF. CDR3 coding DNA: TGCAGTGCTAGTCAGGGGTACTACAATGAGCAGTTCTTC.

This chain joins TRBV29-1 and TRBJ2-3; TRBD1 matches at 10 bases. Looked up from germline, CDR1 is SQVTM and CDR2 is ANQGSEA. The length of the CDR3 is 15 residues. V gave up 3 bases and J gave up 1 base; unmatched junction bases: 4. CDR3 nucleotide sequence: TGCAGCGTTGAGACCGGGACAGGGGGCACAGATACGCAGTATTTT. This sequence encodes CSVETGTGGTDTQYF.

This clonotype occurred a few times. The V gene is TRBV7-2, the J gene TRBJ2-7; D might be TRBD2 (5 bases). The CDR3 runs 15 residues. Germline V gene data show CDR1 as SGHTA and CDR2 as FQGNSA. The V gene lost 2 bases and the J gene lost 0 bases, with 11 bases spanning the gap. The chain's CDR3 is CASSLRGGHSYEQYF. DNA of the CDR3: TGTGCCAGCAGCTTACGGGGTGGGCACTCCTACGAGCAGTACTTC.

The table lists this clonotype with a few counts. The chain couples TRBV20-1 to TRBJ2-7; a possible D gene is TRBD2 (5 bases). CDR1 is DFQATT, CDR2 SNEGSKA, per germline (reference sequence). The CDR3 totals 14 residues. With 0 bases removed from V and 3 bases from J, the gap between germline ends came to 12 bases. For the CDR3, the DNA is TGCAGTGCTAGAGATGTGGGAGTCGGCTACGAGCAGTACGTC. It specifies CSARDVGVGYEQYV.

The chain joins TRBV7-9 to TRBJ2-5; D unclear. The CDR3 covers 13 residues. CDR1 is SEHNR and CDR2 is FQNEAQ in the germline V gene (reference sequence). V lost 8 bases and J lost 4, with 14 bases in between. The CDR3 region is CASSRTDGETQYF. The DNA of the CDR3 is TGTGCCAGCTCCCGTACGGATGGAGAGACCCAGTACTTC.

This clonotype came up a few times. The rearrangement links TRBV9 to TRBJ2-1; tentative D call: TRBD2 (7 bases). V gave up 4 bases and J gave up 1 base, with 18 bases separating them. Germline V gene lookup returns CDR1 SGDLS and CDR2 YYNGEE. This CDR3 has 17 amino acids. This chain's CDR3 is CASSRRGGGLSYNEQFF. Written as DNA, the CDR3 is TGTGCCAGCAGCCGAAGGGGGGGGGGTTTGTCCTACAATGAGCAGTTCTTC. Drawing the rest from reference TRBV9 and TRBJ2-1, the complete variable domain is DSGVTQTPKHLITATGQRVTLRCSPRSGDLSVYWYQQSLDQGLQFLIQYYNGEERAKGNILERFSAQQFPDLHSELNLSSLELGDSALYFCASSRRGGGLSYNEQFFGPGTRLTVL.

This clonotype was found a few times. This sequence joins TRBV12-3 or TRBV12-4 and TRBJ2-7; D remains unclear. The CDR3 spans 14 residues. V gave up 3 bases and J gave up 0 bases, with 9 bases separating them. The CDR3 reads CASSFGRRSYEQYF. The CDR3 region has the DNA TGTGCCAGCAGTTTCGGACGGCGCTCCTACGAGCAGTACTTC.